The subject of this entry is one TCR beta chain. Random hexamers were used to reverse transcribe about 0.5 to 1 ug of RNA. TCRdb redid the calling of the immunoSEQ multiplex PCR reads with MiXCR, one entry per CDR3 protein. The table shows about 280,000 distinct CDR3 sequences, with 80% to 90% occurring only once. This entry belongs to a study of CD8 T cells in Susac syndrome. Trimming took off 5 bases at V and 8 bases at J, with 18 bases between the two ends. The CDR3 has 13 amino acids. The germline gives CDR1 SQVTM, CDR2 ANQGSEA. The chain couples TRBV29-1 to TRBJ2-5; no definite D call. This TCR was sampled from a human donor with multiple sclerosis. Material: CD8+ T cells from PBMCs. The CDR3 region has the DNA TGCAGCGTTACCCGGGTTTTCGGTGTAACCCAGTACTTC. Translation gives CSVTRVFGVTQYF.